Listed below are T cell receptor beta chains from one sample, sequenced in a study of yellow fever vaccine responses in identical twins. Via MiXCR, TCRdb re-called the RT-PCR reads, giving one row per CDR3 protein. Here the sample spans more than 11,000 distinct CDR3 sequences, about 88% being singletons. The sequencing here drew on T cells from blood (PBMCs), unsorted or a sorted subset (not recorded which), taken before or after yellow fever vaccination (not recorded which). Receptors were obtained from a young woman who received the yellow fever vaccine. The CDR3 runs from the conserved cysteine through the conserved F or W. D genes are given only for firm matches. Only part of the rows carry a size: once, few, many, or a class if the clone is expanded.

TRBV9	TRBJ2-5	TRBD1	NA	CASSVTTGPQETQYF	TGTGCCAGCAGCGTGACGACAGGGCCCCAAGAGACCCAGTACTTC
TRBV12-3/TRBV12-4	TRBJ1-2	NA	NA	CASSRSRVECTF	TGTGCCAGCAGCCGTTCCCGGGTGGAGTGCACCTTC
TRBV7-6	TRBJ1-2	NA	NA	CASSPSGPYGYTF	TGTGCCAGCAGCCCAAGCGGACCCTATGGCTACACCTTC
TRBV19	TRBJ2-7	NA	once	CASSIYGEQYF	TGTGCCAGTAGTATTTATGGCGAGCAGTACTTC
TRBV7-9	TRBJ1-2	NA	NA	CASSLSAGQLYGYTF	TGTGCCAGCAGCTTAAGCGCTGGACAGCTATATGGCTACACCTTC
TRBV7-9	TRBJ2-1	NA	NA	CASSQAGTHRNEQFF	TGTGCCAGCAGCCAGGCCGGGACTCATCGCAATGAGCAGTTCTTC
TRBV6-1	TRBJ1-2	TRBD1	once	CASRRDSNYGYTF	TGTGCCAGCAGACGGGACAGTAACTATGGCTACACCTTC
TRBV19	TRBJ2-2	NA	NA	CASKRGATNTGELFF	TGTGCCAGTAAAAGGGGGGCGACGAACACCGGGGAGCTGTTTTTT
TRBV28	TRBJ2-7	TRBD1	NA	CASGQGQGNEQYF	TGTGCCAGCGGGCAGGGACAGGGTAACGAGCAGTACTTC
TRBV10-2	TRBJ2-3	NA	NA	CASSEWGIPTDTQYF	TGCGCCAGCAGTGAGTGGGGGATCCCCACAGATACGCAGTATTTT
TRBV9	TRBJ1-5	TRBD1	NA	CASSGGTGLGNQPQHF	TGTGCCAGCAGCGGAGGGACAGGGTTGGGCAATCAGCCCCAGCATTTT
TRBV6-5	TRBJ1-1	NA	few	CASSYSAQGTEAFF	TGTGCCAGCAGTTACTCGGCCCAGGGGACTGAAGCTTTCTTT
TRBV7-6	TRBJ1-1	NA	NA	CASSLATLGTEAFF	TGTGCCAGCAGCTTAGCGACGTTGGGCACTGAAGCTTTCTTT
TRBV11-3	TRBJ2-2	NA	NA	CASSAPGTGELFF	TGTGCCAGCAGCGCCCCTGGAACCGGGGAGCTGTTTTTT
TRBV7-6	TRBJ2-1	NA	NA	CASSLAFYPNEQFF	TGTGCCAGCAGCTTAGCGTTCTACCCCAATGAGCAGTTCTTC
TRBV18	TRBJ2-5	NA	NA	CASSTGVKETQYF	TGTGCCAGCTCAACCGGGGTAAAGGAGACCCAGTACTTC
TRBV18	TRBJ2-5	NA	NA	CASSPQGRETQYF	TGTGCCAGCTCACCACAGGGGCGGGAGACCCAGTACTTC
TRBV7-6	TRBJ1-1	TRBD1	NA	CASSLSDRWNTEAFF	TGTGCCAGCAGCTTATCGGACAGGTGGAACACTGAAGCTTTCTTT
TRBV11-1	TRBJ2-3	NA	NA	CASRRRSTDTQYF	TGTGCCAGCAGGCGGAGGAGCACAGATACGCAGTATTTT
TRBV5-6	TRBJ2-7	NA	once	CASSLISGVGYEQYF	TGTGCCAGCAGCTTAATATCGGGAGTGGGCTACGAGCAGTACTTC
TRBV20-1	TRBJ2-1	NA	NA	CSARALQLNEQFF	TGCAGTGCTAGGGCTCTACAATTAAATGAGCAGTTCTTC
TRBV20-1	TRBJ2-3	TRBD1	NA	CRPGTGTPEILTDTQYF	TGCAGGCCCGGGACAGGTACCCCAGAGATCCTCACAGATACGCAGTATTTT
TRBV7-9	TRBJ2-7	NA	NA	CASSSHPRGEQYF	TGTGCCAGCAGCTCACACCCTCGGGGCGAGCAGTACTTC
TRBV2	TRBJ1-5	NA	NA	CASSESGNNQPQHF	TGTGCCAGCAGTGAATCAGGGAACAATCAGCCCCAGCATTTT